Sequencing of this TCR beta chain was carried out in a study of PD-1 blockade in classical Hodgkin lymphoma. Study results and limitations: Baseline TCR diversity was reportedly lower in newly diagnosed patients than in healthy donors. It was reported as lower still in relapsed/refractory patients. Patients with a complete response exhibited baseline diversity comparable to newly diagnosed patients. Individuals initiating nivolumab under 1 year after ASCT were excluded.

This clone is a singleton in its sample. Its antigen is as yet unknown. Relapse was seen in all patients after autologous stem cell transplantation, and brentuximab vedotin exposure was variable. Trimming stripped 5 bases from V and 0 bases from J, with 15 bases between. This CDR3 comprises 16 residues. From germline, CDR1 is SGHNT and CDR2 YENEEA. TCRdb's copy holds only in-frame clones and misses some; the assay was immunoSEQ multiplex PCR. This table holds roughly 96,000 clones, approximately 92% found once. The specimen comprised peripheral blood mononuclear cells (PBMCs), sampled before the second cycle of nivolumab. The TCR was taken from a human donor with classical Hodgkin lymphoma. The genes are TRBV11-3 and TRBJ2-3; D possibly corresponds to TRBD1 (6 bases). The CDR3 DNA is TGTGCCAGCAGCGCCGGACAGTCAACTAGCACAGATACGCAGTATTTT. This codes for CASSAGQSTSTDTQYF.